This TCR beta chain was observed in a study of vaccination and CD4 T cells after COVID-19. Findings and limits, study-wide: Looking at convalescent patients, 304 of their 307 vaccine-specific clones were spike mono-reactive.

About this clonotype: The target antigen is unknown.

The Oncomine TCR Beta short-read assay was what sequenced the DNA obtained from cultured CD4+ T cells. Via MiXCR, TCRdb re-called the PCR reads, giving one row per CDR3 protein. The data contain 5,400 or so distinct CDR3 sequences, around two fifths of them singletons. Trimming shortened V by 8 bases and J by 0 bases, and 17 bases separated the two germline ends. CDR1 and CDR2 from the germline V gene are MNHNS and SASEGT. The CDR3 length is 16 residues. Noted treatment: roughly 11-day PBMC culture with coronavirus spike peptide pools or control peptides (ViraFEST assay). Gathering of the CD4+ T cells, from the unexposed donor, took place before the COVID-19 pandemic (2011-2018).

This chain connects TRBV6-1 to TRBJ1-5, with D tentatively TRBD1 (5 bases). The source of this sequence is a human donor in good health. Sample: CD4+ T cells from blood, cultured in vitro. The CDR3 nucleotides are TGTGCCAGCTCTCCAGGGTTCTCGGATAGCAATCAGCCCCAGCATTTT. Translation: CASSPGFSDSNQPQHF.